This T cell receptor beta chain came from a study of T-cell memory formation after mild COVID-19. Broader study findings: Researchers report contracting CD4+ clones mostly in CM and EM, with CD8+ clones in EMRA. A second wave of clones peaked on day 37, and their SARS-CoV-2 specificity went unconfirmed. Later expanders leaned toward CD4+, whereas clones contracting from day 15 to 85 were balanced CD4/CD8.

This clonotype was seen only a few times. Its antigen is unidentified. V lost 0 bases, J lost 5 bases, and 11 bases lay in between. CDR1 is KGHSH, CDR2 LQKENI, per germline. The CDR3 runs to 14 residues. TCRdb redid the calling of the 5' RACE reads with MiXCR, one entry per CDR3 protein. The repertoire holds some 340,000 distinct CDR3 sequences, with around 13% as singletons. The sequencing input was PBMCs or a T cell subset sorted from them (not recorded which). The receptor's source is a man younger than 30 who had mild COVID-19 (a few samples of this study predate the infection). Cell type and time point are not known. V usage is TRBV18 and J usage is TRBJ2-7; D gene uncertain. The CDR3 reads CASSPPVNTHEQYF. The DNA for the CDR3 is TGTGCCAGCTCACCACCGGTCAATACCCACGAGCAGTACTTC.